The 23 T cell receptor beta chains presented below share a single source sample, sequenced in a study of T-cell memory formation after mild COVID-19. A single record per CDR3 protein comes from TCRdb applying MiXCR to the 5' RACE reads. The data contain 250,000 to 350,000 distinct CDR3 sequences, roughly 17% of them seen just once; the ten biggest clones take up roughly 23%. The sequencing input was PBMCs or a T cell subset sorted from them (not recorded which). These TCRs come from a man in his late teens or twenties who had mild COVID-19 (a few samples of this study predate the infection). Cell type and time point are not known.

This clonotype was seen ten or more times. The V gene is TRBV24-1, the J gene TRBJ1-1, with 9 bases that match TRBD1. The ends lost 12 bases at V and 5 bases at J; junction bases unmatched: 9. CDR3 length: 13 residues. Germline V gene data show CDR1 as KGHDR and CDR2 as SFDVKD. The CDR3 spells CASRGQGTTEAFF. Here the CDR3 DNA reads TGTGCCTCTCGGGGACAGGGAACTACTGAAGCTTTCTTT.

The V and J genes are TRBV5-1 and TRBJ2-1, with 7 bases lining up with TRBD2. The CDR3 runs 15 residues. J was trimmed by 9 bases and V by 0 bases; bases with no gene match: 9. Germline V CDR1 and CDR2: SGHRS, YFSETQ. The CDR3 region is CASSLVVSGVSEQFF. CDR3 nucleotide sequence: TGCGCCAGCAGCTTGGTGGTGAGCGGGGTATCTGAGCAGTTCTTC.

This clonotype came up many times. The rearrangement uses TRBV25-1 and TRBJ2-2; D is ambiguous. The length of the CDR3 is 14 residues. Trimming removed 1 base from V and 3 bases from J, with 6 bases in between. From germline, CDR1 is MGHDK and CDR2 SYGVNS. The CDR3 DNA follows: TGTGCCAGCAGTGAATCGGCGTACACCGGGGAGCTGTTTTTT. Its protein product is CASSESAYTGELFF.

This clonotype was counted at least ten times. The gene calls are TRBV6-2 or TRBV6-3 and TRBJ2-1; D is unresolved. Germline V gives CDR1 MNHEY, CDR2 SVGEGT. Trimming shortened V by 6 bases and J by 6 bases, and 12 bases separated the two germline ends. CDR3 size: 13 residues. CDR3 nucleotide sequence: TGTGCCAGCAGACTCCAGCTACTCAATGAGCAGTTCTTC. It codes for CASRLQLLNEQFF.

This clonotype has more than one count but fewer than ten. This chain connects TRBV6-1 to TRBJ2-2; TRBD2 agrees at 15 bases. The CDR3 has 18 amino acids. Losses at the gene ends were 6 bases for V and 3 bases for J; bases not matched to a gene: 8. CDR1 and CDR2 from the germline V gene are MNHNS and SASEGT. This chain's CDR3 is CASSLGLAGGPDTGELFF. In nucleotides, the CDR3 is TGTGCCAGCAGCTTAGGACTAGCGGGGGGGCCAGACACCGGGGAGCTGTTTTTT.

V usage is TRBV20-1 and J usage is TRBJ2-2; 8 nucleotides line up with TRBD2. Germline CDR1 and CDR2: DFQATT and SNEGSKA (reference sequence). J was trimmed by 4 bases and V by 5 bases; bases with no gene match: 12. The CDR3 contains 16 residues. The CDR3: CSALTGTRGITGELFF. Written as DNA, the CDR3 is TGCAGTGCTTTAACCGGGACTAGGGGTATCACCGGGGAGCTGTTTTTT.

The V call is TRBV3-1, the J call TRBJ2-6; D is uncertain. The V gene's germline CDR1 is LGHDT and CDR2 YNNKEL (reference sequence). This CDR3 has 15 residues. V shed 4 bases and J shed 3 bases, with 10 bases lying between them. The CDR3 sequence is CASSLGLGGANVLTF. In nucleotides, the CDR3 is TGTGCCAGCAGCCTTGGGCTGGGTGGGGCCAACGTCCTGACTTTC.

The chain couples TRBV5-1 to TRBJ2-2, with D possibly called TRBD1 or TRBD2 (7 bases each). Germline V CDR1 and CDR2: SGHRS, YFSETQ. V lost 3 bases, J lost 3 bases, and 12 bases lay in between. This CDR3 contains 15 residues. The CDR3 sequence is CASSSQGGDTGELFF. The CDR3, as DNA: TGCGCCAGCAGCTCTCAGGGGGGGGACACCGGGGAGCTGTTTTTT.

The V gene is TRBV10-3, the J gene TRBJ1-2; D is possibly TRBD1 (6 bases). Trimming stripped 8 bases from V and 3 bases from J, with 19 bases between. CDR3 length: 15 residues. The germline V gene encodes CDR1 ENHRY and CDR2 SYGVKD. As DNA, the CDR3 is TGTGCCATCCCTCTTGCGGGGCAGGGGTACTATGGCTACACCTTC. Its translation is CAIPLAGQGYYGYTF.

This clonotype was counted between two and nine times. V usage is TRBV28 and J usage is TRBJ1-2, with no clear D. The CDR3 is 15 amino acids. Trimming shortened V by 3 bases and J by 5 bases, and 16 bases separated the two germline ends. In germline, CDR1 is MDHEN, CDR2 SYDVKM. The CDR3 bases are TGTGCCAGCAGTTTCAGGACCAAGCGCGATTATGGCTACACCTTC. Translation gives CASSFRTKRDYGYTF.

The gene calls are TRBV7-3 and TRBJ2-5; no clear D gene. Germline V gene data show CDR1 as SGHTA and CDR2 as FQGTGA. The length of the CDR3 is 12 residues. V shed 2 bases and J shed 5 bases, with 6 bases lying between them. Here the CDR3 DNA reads TGTGCCAGCAGCTTATTGGGGGAGACCCAGTACTTC. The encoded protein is CASSLLGETQYF.

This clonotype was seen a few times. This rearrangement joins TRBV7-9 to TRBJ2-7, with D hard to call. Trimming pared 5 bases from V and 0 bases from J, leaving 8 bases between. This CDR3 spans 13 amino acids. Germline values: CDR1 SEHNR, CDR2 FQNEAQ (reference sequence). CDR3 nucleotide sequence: TGTGCCAGCAGCCCGACGGCCTCCTACGAGCAGTACTTC. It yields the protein CASSPTASYEQYF.

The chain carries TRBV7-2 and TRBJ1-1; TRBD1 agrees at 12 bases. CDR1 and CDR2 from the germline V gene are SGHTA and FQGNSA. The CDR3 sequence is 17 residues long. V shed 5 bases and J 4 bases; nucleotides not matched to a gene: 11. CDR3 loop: CASSPGTGGFGTTEAFF. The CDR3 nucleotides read TGTGCCAGCAGCCCCGGGACAGGGGGCTTCGGGACCACTGAAGCTTTCTTT.

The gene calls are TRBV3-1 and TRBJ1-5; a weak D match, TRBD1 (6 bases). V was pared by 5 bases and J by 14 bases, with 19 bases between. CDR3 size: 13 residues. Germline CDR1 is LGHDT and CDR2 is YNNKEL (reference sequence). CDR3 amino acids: CASSSRGTLGKHF. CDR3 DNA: TGTGCCAGCAGCTCGCGGGGGACACTAGGGAAGCATTTT.

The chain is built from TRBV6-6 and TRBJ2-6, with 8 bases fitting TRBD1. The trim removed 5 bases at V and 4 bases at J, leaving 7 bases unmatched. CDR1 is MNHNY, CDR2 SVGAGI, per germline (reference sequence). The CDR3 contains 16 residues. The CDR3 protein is CASSLTGEDGANVLTF. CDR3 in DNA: TGTGCCAGCAGTCTGACAGGGGAGGACGGGGCCAACGTCCTGACTTTC.

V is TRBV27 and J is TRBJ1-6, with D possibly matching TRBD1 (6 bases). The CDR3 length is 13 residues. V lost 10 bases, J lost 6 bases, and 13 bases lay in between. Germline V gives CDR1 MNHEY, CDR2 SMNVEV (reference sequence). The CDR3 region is CATAGQSNSPLHF. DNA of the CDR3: TGTGCCACCGCAGGACAGTCTAATTCACCCCTCCACTTT.

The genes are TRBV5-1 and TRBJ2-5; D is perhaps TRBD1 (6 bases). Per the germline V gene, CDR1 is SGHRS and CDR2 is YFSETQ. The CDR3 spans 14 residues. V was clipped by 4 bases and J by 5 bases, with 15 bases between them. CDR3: CASSLGTPRETQYF. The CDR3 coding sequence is TGCGCCAGCAGCCTAGGGACACCTCGGGAGACCCAGTACTTC. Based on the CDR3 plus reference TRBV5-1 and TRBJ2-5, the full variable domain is KAGVTQTPRYLIKTRGQQVTLSCSPISGHRSVSWYQQTPGQGLQFLFEYFSETQRNKGNFPGRFSGRQFSNSRSEMNVSTLELGDSALYLCASSLGTPRETQYFGPGTRLLVL.

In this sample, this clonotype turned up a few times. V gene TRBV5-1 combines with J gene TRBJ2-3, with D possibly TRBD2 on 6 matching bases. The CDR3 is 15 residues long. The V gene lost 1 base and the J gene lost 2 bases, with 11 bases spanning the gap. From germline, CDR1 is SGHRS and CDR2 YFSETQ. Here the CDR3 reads CASSLLDYSTDTQYF. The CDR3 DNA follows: TGCGCCAGCAGCTTGCTGGACTATTCCACAGATACGCAGTATTTT.

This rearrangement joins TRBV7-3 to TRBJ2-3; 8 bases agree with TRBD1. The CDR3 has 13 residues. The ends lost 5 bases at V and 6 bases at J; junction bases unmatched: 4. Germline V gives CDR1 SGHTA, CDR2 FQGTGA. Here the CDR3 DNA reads TGTGCCAGCAGCACGGGGACAGGCGATACGCAGTATTTT. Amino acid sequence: CASSTGTGDTQYF.

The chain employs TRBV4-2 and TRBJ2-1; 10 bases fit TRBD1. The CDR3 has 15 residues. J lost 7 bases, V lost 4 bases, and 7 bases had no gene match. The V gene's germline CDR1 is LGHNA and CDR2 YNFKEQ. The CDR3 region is CASSLGTGAFNEQFF. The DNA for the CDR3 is TGTGCCAGCAGCCTCGGGACAGGGGCTTTTAATGAGCAGTTCTTC.

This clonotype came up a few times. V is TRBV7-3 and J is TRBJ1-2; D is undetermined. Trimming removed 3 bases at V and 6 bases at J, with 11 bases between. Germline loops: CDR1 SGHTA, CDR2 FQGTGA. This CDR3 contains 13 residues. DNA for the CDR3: TGTGCCAGCAGCTTGGACTACAGTGATGGCTACACCTTC. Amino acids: CASSLDYSDGYTF. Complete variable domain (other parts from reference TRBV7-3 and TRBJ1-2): GAGVSQTPSNKVTEKGKYVELRCDPISGHTALYWYRQSLGQGPEFLIYFQGTGAADDSGLPNDRFFAVRPEGSVSTLKIQRTERGDSAVYLCASSLDYSDGYTFGSGTRLTVV.

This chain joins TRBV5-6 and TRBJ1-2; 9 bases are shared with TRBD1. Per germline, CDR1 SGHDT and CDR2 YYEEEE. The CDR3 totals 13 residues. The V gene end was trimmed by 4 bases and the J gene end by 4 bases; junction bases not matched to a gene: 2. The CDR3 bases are TGTGCCAGCAGCGAGGACAGGGGCTATGGCTACACCTTC. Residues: CASSEDRGYGYTF.

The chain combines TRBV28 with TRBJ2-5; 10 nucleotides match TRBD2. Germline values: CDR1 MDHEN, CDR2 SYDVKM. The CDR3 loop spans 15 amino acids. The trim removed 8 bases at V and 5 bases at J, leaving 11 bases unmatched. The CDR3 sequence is CASLSAGGPEETQYF. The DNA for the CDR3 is TGTGCCAGCCTCTCAGCGGGGGGGCCGGAGGAGACCCAGTACTTC.